The T cell receptor (beta chain) described here comes from a study of CD8 T cells in Susac syndrome. A note on this clonotype: One end of the junction fails to match germline, which may point to a read error.

Random hexamers were used to reverse transcribe an amount of roughly 0.5 to 1 ug RNA. An immunoSEQ multiplex PCR amplified TCR beta CDR3 over 54 Vbeta and 13 Jbeta. TCRdb re-derived calls from the immunoSEQ multiplex PCR reads in MiXCR, one entry per CDR3 protein. The sample holds some 200,000 distinct CDR3 sequences, about 95% seen once. Healthy donors were controls matched for age and sex. Both CD4+ and CD8+ T cells were negatively isolated, and TEMRA cells underwent FACS enrichment. Germline CDR1 MNHEY, CDR2 SMNVEV (reference sequence). This CDR3 comprises 14 residues. The source material was CD4+ T cells from PBMCs. The V call is TRBV27, the J call TRBJ1-4; 7 nucleotides line up with TRBD1. This TCR derives from a human donor in good health. CDR3: CASSLSGQNEKLFF. Written as DNA, the CDR3 is TGTGCCAGCAGTCTATCGGGACAGAATGAAAAACTGTTTTTT. The entire variable domain, with the rest obtained from reference TRBV27 and TRBJ1-4, is as follows: EAQVTQNPRYLITVTGKKLTVTCSQNMNHEYMSWYRQDPGLGLRQIYYSMNVEVTDKGDVPEGYKVSRKEKRNFPLILESPSPNQTSLYFCASSLSGQNEKLFFGSGTQLSVL.